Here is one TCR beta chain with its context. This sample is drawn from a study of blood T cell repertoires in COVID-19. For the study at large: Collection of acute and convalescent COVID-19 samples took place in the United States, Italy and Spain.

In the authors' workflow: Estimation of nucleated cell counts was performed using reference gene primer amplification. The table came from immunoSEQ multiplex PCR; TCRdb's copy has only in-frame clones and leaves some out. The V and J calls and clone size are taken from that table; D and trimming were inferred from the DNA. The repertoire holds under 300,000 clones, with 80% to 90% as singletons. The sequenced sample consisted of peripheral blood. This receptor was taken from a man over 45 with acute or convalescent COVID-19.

DNA of the CDR3: TGTGCCAGTACACAGTCAGGGAACTATGGCTACACCTTC. Its translation: CASTQSGNYGYTF. This sequence joins TRBV5-8 and TRBJ1-2, with D perhaps TRBD1 (5 bases). V lost 8 bases and J lost 2, with 13 bases in between. CDR1 SGHTS and CDR2 YDEGEE come from the germline V gene. The CDR3 extends over 13 amino acids.